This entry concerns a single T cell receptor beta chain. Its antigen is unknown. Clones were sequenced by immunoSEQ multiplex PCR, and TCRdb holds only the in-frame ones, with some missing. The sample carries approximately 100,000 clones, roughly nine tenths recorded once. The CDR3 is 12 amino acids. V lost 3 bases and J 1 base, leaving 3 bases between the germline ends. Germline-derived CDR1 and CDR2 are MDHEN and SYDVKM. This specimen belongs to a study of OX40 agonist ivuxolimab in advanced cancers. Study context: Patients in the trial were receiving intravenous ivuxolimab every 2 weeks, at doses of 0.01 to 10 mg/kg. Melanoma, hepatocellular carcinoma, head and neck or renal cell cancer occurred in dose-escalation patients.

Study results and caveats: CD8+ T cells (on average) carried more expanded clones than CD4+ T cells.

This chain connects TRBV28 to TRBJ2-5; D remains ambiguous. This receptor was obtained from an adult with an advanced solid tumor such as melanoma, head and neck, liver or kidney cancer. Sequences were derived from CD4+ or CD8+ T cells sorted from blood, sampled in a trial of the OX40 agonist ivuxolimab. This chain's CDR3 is CASSLGQETQYF. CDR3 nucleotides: TGTGCCAGCAGTTTGGGCCAAGAGACCCAGTACTTC.